One sample yielded the 21 T cell receptor beta chains listed below, sequenced in a study of T cells in Graves' hyperthyroidism and ophthalmopathy. The CDR3 regions of TCR beta were amplified from RNA transcripts. Primed by the HTBI set, a first-round RT-PCR was run on the TCR CDR3. Using its own MiXCR run on the multiplex PCR reads, TCRdb lists one record per CDR3 protein. This table holds about 740,000 distinct CDR3 sequences, less than 15% found once. Material for sequencing was blood. The receptors were gathered from a woman aged 18 to 35 with Graves' hyperthyroidism.

This clonotype was found many times. The chain recombines TRBV28 with TRBJ2-3; D could derive from TRBD1 or TRBD2 (5 bases each). CDR1 MDHEN and CDR2 SYDVKM come from the germline V gene. V was clipped by 4 bases and J by 4 bases, with 12 bases between them. This CDR3 has 14 residues. The CDR3 DNA reads TGTGCCAGCAGTTCCGGGGCCCGATCAGATACGCAGTATTTT. Its protein product is CASSSGARSDTQYF.

This clonotype has ten or more counts. V and J are TRBV27 and TRBJ1-1, with TRBD1 identical over 7 bases. CDR3 length equals 16 residues. Trimming cost V 6 bases and J 0 bases; bases outside gene matches: 10. Germline loops: CDR1 MNHEY, CDR2 SMNVEV (reference sequence). The CDR3 here is CASSYRGLLMNTEAFF. The CDR3 DNA sequence: TGTGCCAGCAGCTACAGGGGACTACTGATGAACACTGAAGCTTTCTTT.

This clonotype appeared many times. The chain couples TRBV7-2 to TRBJ2-3, with D hard to call. The germline V gene encodes CDR1 SGHTA and CDR2 FQGNSA. Deletions cut 5 bases from V and 0 bases from J, with 24 bases between. The CDR3 spans 19 residues. The CDR3 here is CASSPKSQLPFESTDTQYF. For the CDR3, the DNA is TGTGCCAGCAGCCCAAAAAGCCAACTACCTTTCGAGAGCACAGATACGCAGTATTTT.

The chain employs TRBV6-1 and TRBJ2-3; tentatively, D is TRBD1 (5 bases). The V end was cut by 8 bases, the J end by 2 bases, with 17 bases between. Germline assignment: CDR1 MNHNS and CDR2 SASEGT. The CDR3 length is 15 residues. The CDR3 here is CASCFSGRVTDTQYF. The CDR3 coding sequence is TGTGCCAGCTGCTTTTCCGGCAGGGTCACAGATACGCAGTATTTT.

This clonotype was counted at least ten times. This chain links TRBV7-8 with TRBJ2-1; TRBD2 agrees at 13 bases. Per germline, CDR1 SGHVS and CDR2 FQNEAQ. This CDR3 comprises 17 residues. The J segment lost 7 bases and the V segment lost 5 bases, leaving 11 bases of the junction unmatched. This chain's CDR3 is CASSLARTSGRGNEQFF. The CDR3 DNA reads TGTGCCAGCAGCCTCGCCCGGACTAGCGGGAGAGGAAATGAGCAGTTCTTC.

This clonotype was found many times. V gene TRBV5-1 combines with J gene TRBJ2-1; D gene unclear. Germline V lookup: CDR1 SGHRS, CDR2 YFSETQ. Trimming removed 0 bases at V and 5 bases at J, with 6 bases between. The CDR3 contains 13 residues. The CDR3: CASSLEGNNEQFF. CDR3 DNA: TGCGCCAGCAGCTTGGAGGGAAACAATGAGCAGTTCTTC.

This clonotype was seen repeatedly, ten times or more. This rearrangement joins TRBV7-8 to TRBJ1-6; a weak D match, TRBD1 (5 bases). CDR1 and CDR2 from the germline V gene are SGHVS and FQNEAQ. Trimming removed 1 base at V and 0 bases at J, with 10 bases between. The CDR3 contains 17 residues. In nucleotides, the CDR3 is TGTGCCAGCAGCTTAGGAGGGGAGAGCTCCTATAATTCACCCCTCCACTTT. Translating gives CASSLGGESSYNSPLHF.

With regard to this clonotype: A much larger clone is a single base away; this may be a read error. Given the absence of the conserved phenylalanine or tryptophan at the CDR3 end, a read error is likely. V and J are TRBV7-2 and TRBJ1-1, with 7 bases fitting TRBD1. This CDR3 spans 15 amino acids. Germline CDR1 and CDR2: SGHTA and FQGNSA. The trim removed 5 bases at V and 1 base at J, leaving 7 bases unmatched. The CDR3 bases are TGTGCCAGCAGCAAAGGACAGGTATGGAACACTGAAGCTTTCTCT. Protein: CASSKGQVWNTEAFS.

This clonotype has at least ten counts. V gene TRBV7-3 combines with J gene TRBJ2-3; 8 bases fit TRBD2. V lost 5 bases and J lost 4; bases outside the gene matches: 11. Per germline, CDR1 SGHTA and CDR2 FQGTGA. The CDR3 consists of 16 residues. CDR3 sequence reads: CASSPIAGTSADTQYF. The CDR3 coding sequence is TGTGCCAGCAGCCCTATAGCGGGAACGTCCGCAGATACGCAGTATTTT.

With regard to this clonotype: A much larger clone lies a single base off, so this may be a read error. The chain carries TRBV7-9 and TRBJ2-7; TRBD1 is a possible D gene (6 bases). There are 14 residues in the CDR3. Germline V gene sequence: CDR1 SEHNR, CDR2 FQNEAQ (reference sequence). The V and J ends lost 2 bases and 2 bases respectively, with 10 bases between them. CDR3 protein: CASSLSGDTYEQYF. In nucleotides, the CDR3 is TGTGCCAGCAGCTTATCCGGGGACACCTACGAGCAGTACTTC.

This CDR3 reads CASTKTGGYEQYF. CDR3 DNA sequence: TGTGCCAGTACCAAAACAGGGGGCTACGAGCAGTACTTC. This chain connects TRBV19 to TRBJ2-7; 8 nucleotides line up with TRBD1. Germline CDR1 LNHDA, CDR2 SQIVND (reference sequence). J lost 3 bases, V lost 7 bases, and 5 bases had no gene match. This CDR3 is 13 amino acids long. The full variable domain, its missing parts supplied by reference TRBV19 and TRBJ2-7, is DGGITQSPKYLFRKEGQNVTLSCEQNLNHDAMYWYRQDPGQGLRLIYYSQIVNDFQKGDIAEGYSVSREKKESFPLTVTSAQKNPTAFYLCASTKTGGYEQYFGPGTRLTVT.

This clonotype was found a few times. The rearrangement links TRBV28 to TRBJ1-4; TRBD1 matches 7 bases. V shed 5 bases, J shed 4 bases, and the junction held 7 bases outside the gene matches. The CDR3 runs to 15 residues. CDR1 and CDR2 (germline): MDHEN, SYDVKM. CDR3 amino acids: CASSPGTALNEKLFF. For the CDR3, the DNA is TGTGCCAGCAGTCCAGGGACAGCACTTAATGAAAAACTGTTTTTT.

The chain is built from TRBV6-5 and TRBJ2-7, with TRBD2 matching over 7 bases. Losses at the gene ends were 2 bases for V and 3 bases for J; bases not matched to a gene: 4. CDR1 and CDR2 (germline): MNHEY, SVGAGI. The CDR3 extends over 14 amino acids. This CDR3 reads CASSYLAANYEQYF. CDR3 nucleotides: TGTGCCAGCAGTTACCTAGCGGCCAACTACGAGCAGTACTTC.

At least ten counts were recorded for this clonotype. The rearrangement links TRBV28 to TRBJ2-5; unclear D gene. V lost 0 bases to trimming and J lost 5 bases, with 13 bases between them. This CDR3 has 15 amino acids. CDR1 and CDR2 (germline): MDHEN, SYDVKM. The CDR3, as DNA: TGTGCCAGCAGTTTATGGCCCCTCATGGGGGAGACCCAGTACTTC. Protein: CASSLWPLMGETQYF.

The chain joins TRBV29-1 to TRBJ2-5; 9 nucleotides line up with TRBD1. The germline CDR1 and CDR2 sequences are SQVTM and ANQGSEA. This CDR3 has 16 residues. V lost 2 bases and J lost 0; bases outside the gene matches: 7. CDR3 DNA: TGCAGCGTTGAATCATTCGGGACAGGGTACCAAGAGACCCAGTACTTC. This sequence encodes CSVESFGTGYQETQYF.

The rearrangement uses TRBV10-3 and TRBJ2-7; 7 nucleotides agree with TRBD2. Looked up from germline, CDR1 is ENHRY and CDR2 is SYGVKD. V shed 0 bases and J 2 bases; nucleotides not matched to a gene: 16. The CDR3 consists of 19 residues. CDR3: CAISESTFGGSASPYEQYF. Written as DNA, the CDR3 is TGTGCCATCAGTGAGTCGACTTTCGGGGGGTCCGCCTCCCCCTACGAGCAGTACTTC.

This clonotype was observed a few times. The CDR3 DNA reads as TGTGCCAGCAGTGAAGGACAGGCGGTTTCCTACGAGCAGTACTTC. Its protein product is CASSEGQAVSYEQYF. This chain links TRBV6-1 with TRBJ2-7; a weak D match, TRBD1 (6 bases). V was cut by 1 base and J by 1 base, with 11 bases left in between. The CDR3 runs 15 residues. Germline V gene lookup returns CDR1 MNHNS and CDR2 SASEGT.

J is TRBJ1-1 and V is TRBV12-3 or TRBV12-4; TRBD1 is a possible D gene (5 bases). This CDR3 contains 15 residues. Trimming cost V 1 base and J 11 bases, with 20 bases left between them. The DNA of the CDR3 is TGTGCCAGCAGTTTAGGGGGGGGGAGGGACCCCGGTGCTTTCTTT. Its protein is CASSLGGGRDPGAFF.

This clonotype was found a few times. V and J are TRBV27 and TRBJ2-1; tentative D call: TRBD2 (6 bases). CDR3 size: 14 residues. V was trimmed by 5 bases and J by 9 bases, leaving 17 bases between them. CDR1 and CDR2 (germline): MNHEY, SMNVEV (reference sequence). The CDR3 nucleotides read TGTGCCAGCAGTGGCCGACTAGGTAGCTTTGAGCAGTTCTTC. This codes for CASSGRLGSFEQFF.

The rearrangement links TRBV20-1 to TRBJ2-7; D might be TRBD1 (5 bases). The CDR3 runs to 16 residues. V lost 3 bases to trimming and J lost 5 bases, with 23 bases between them. CDR1 and CDR2 (germline): DFQATT, SNEGSKA (reference sequence). CDR3 in amino acids: CSARSISGQTVHEQYF. The CDR3 nucleotides read TGCAGTGCTAGGTCGATCTCTGGACAAACCGTCCACGAGCAGTACTTC.

Many counts were recorded for this clonotype. The V call is TRBV28, the J call TRBJ2-1; D is possibly TRBD1 (7 bases). Germline loops: CDR1 MDHEN, CDR2 SYDVKM. Trimming shortened V by 2 bases and J by 7 bases, and 18 bases separated the two germline ends. This CDR3 spans 16 amino acids. CDR3 sequence (DNA): TGTGCCAGCAGTTTACCCCAGGGGGGCCTAATAAATGAGCAGTTCTTC. Its translation: CASSLPQGGLINEQFF.